In this sample, the clone carrying this TCR beta chain turned up once. In the authors' workflow: For nucleated cells, counts were estimated from reference gene primer amplification. The assay was immunoSEQ multiplex PCR, and TCRdb's table has in-frame clones only and misses some. Clone size and V and J calls were adopted from that table, with D and trimming inferred from the DNA. The sample lists 120,000 to 150,000 clones, approximately 89% occurring once. The data were obtained in a study of blood T cell repertoires in COVID-19. Study in general: Sites across the United States, Italy and Spain contributed samples from acute and convalescent COVID-19. The cDNA or gDNA used as material had been derived from T cells, B-cell-depleted T cells, or PBMCs.

From germline, CDR1 is SGHRS and CDR2 YFSETQ. J gave up 0 bases and V 4 bases, and 5 bases lay outside the gene matches. This CDR3 region has 16 residues. The TCR sequence derives from a man aged 55 to 70 with active or convalescent COVID-19. The sequencing input was peripheral blood. V gene TRBV5-1 combines with J gene TRBJ2-3, with 10 bases aligning to TRBD2. CDR3 nucleotides: TGCGCCAGCAGCATTAGCGGGGGGACTAGCACAGATACGCAGTATTTT. This codes for CASSISGGTSTDTQYF.